Listed below are T cell receptor beta chains from one sample, sequenced in a study of T cell responses to AZD1222 COVID-19 vaccine. TCRdb's copy holds only in-frame clones and misses some; the assay was immunoSEQ multiplex PCR. Among approximately 140,000 clones listed, about 93% were seen once. This sample comprised peripheral blood, obtained 28 days after the second AZD1222 dose. The source is an adult who received the AZD1222 COVID-19 vaccine. Each CDR3 is given with its conserved first and last residue. D genes are given only for firm matches. Clone size is stated in some rows and not others, as once, few, many or a class when expanded.

CDR3 length: 15; D gene: NA; clone size: NA; J gene: TRBJ1-1; V gene: TRBV7-9; CDR3 DNA: TGTGCCAGCAGCTTCGAAGGTTTCGCGAACACTGAAGCTTTCTTT; CDR3 protein: CASSFEGFANTEAFF
CDR3 length: 15; D gene: NA; clone size: NA; J gene: TRBJ2-3; V gene: TRBV7-2; CDR3 DNA: TGTGCCAGCAGCTTAGATCGCGGGAGCACAGATACGCAGTATTTT; CDR3 protein: CASSLDRGSTDTQYF
CDR3 length: 12; D gene: NA; clone size: NA; J gene: TRBJ1-2; V gene: TRBV5-6; CDR3 DNA: TGTGCCAGCAGCTTAACTCAGCGTGGCTACACCTTC; CDR3 protein: CASSLTQRGYTF
CDR3 length: 17; D gene: NA; clone size: once; J gene: TRBJ2-1; V gene: TRBV7-2; CDR3 DNA: TGTGCCAGCAGCTTATATTTGGGTGGGCAGCTATACAATGAGCAGTTCTTC; CDR3 protein: CASSLYLGGQLYNEQFF
CDR3 length: 14; D gene: TRBD2; clone size: NA; J gene: TRBJ2-4; V gene: TRBV7-9; CDR3 DNA: TGTGCCAGCAGCCCCACCCTAGCGGGGTATATTCAGTACTTC; CDR3 protein: CASSPTLAGYIQYF
CDR3 length: 15; D gene: NA; clone size: once; J gene: TRBJ1-2; V gene: TRBV6-2/TRBV6-3; CDR3 DNA: TGTGCCAGCAGTTACAAAGGACAGACCTGGTATGGCTACACCTTC; CDR3 protein: CASSYKGQTWYGYTF
CDR3 length: 14; D gene: TRBD2; clone size: NA; J gene: TRBJ2-1; V gene: TRBV18; CDR3 DNA: TGTGCCAGCTCGCCCCGGGGGGGGGACAATGAGCAGTTCTTC; CDR3 protein: CASSPRGGDNEQFF
CDR3 length: 15; D gene: NA; clone size: NA; J gene: TRBJ2-1; V gene: TRBV28; CDR3 DNA: TGTGCCAGCAAACAGGGGCCGCGGGAGTCACCTAAACAGTTCTTC; CDR3 protein: CASKQGPRESPKQFF
CDR3 length: 16; D gene: TRBD2; clone size: NA; J gene: TRBJ2-1; V gene: TRBV9; CDR3 DNA: TGTGCCAGCAGCGTATCCACCGGGAGGAATTACAATGAGCAGTTCTTC; CDR3 protein: CASSVSTGRNYNEQFF
CDR3 length: 14; D gene: TRBD2; clone size: NA; J gene: TRBJ2-3; V gene: TRBV5-4; CDR3 DNA: TGTGCCAGCAGCTTGGAATTAGCGGGGAGGACGCAGTATTTT; CDR3 protein: CASSLELAGRTQYF
CDR3 length: 19; D gene: NA; clone size: NA; J gene: TRBJ2-1; V gene: TRBV9; CDR3 DNA: TGTGCCAGCAGCGTAGGAATATTGGGAGCGGGCACTTCCTACAATGAGCAGTTCTTC; CDR3 protein: CASSVGILGAGTSYNEQFF
CDR3 length: 15; D gene: NA; clone size: NA; J gene: TRBJ2-7; V gene: TRBV29-1; CDR3 DNA: TGCAGCGTTGTCCTAAGGGGGGGGGCTCCCCACGAGCAGTACTTC; CDR3 protein: CSVVLRGGAPHEQYF
CDR3 length: 15; D gene: NA; clone size: NA; J gene: TRBJ2-1; V gene: TRBV6-5; CDR3 DNA: TGTGCCAGCAGTTACAACAGGGGAGGTGAGAATGAGCAGTTCTTC; CDR3 protein: CASSYNRGGENEQFF
CDR3 length: 15; D gene: NA; clone size: once; J gene: TRBJ1-3; V gene: TRBV10-3; CDR3 DNA: TGTGCCATCATCGTTTCTTACCCAGGGGGAAACACCATATATTTT; CDR3 protein: CAIIVSYPGGNTIYF
CDR3 length: 16; D gene: NA; clone size: NA; J gene: TRBJ1-3; V gene: TRBV29-1; CDR3 DNA: TGCAGCGTCCTTGGTGGGGACCTCCCTTTCGAGAACACCATATATTTT; CDR3 protein: CSVLGGDLPFENTIYF
CDR3 length: 13; D gene: NA; clone size: NA; J gene: TRBJ2-7; V gene: TRBV18; CDR3 DNA: TGTGCCAGCTCAGCCGATTACTTTTACGAGCAGTACTTC; CDR3 protein: CASSADYFYEQYF
CDR3 length: 12; D gene: NA; clone size: NA; J gene: TRBJ1-5; V gene: TRBV28; CDR3 DNA: TGTGCCAGCAGCGGGAACAATCAGCCCCAGCATTTT; CDR3 protein: CASSGNNQPQHF
CDR3 length: 15; D gene: NA; clone size: NA; J gene: TRBJ2-7; V gene: TRBV5-1; CDR3 DNA: TGCGCCAGCAGTCCGAGTGTAACGGAGGGAGACGAGCAGTACTTC; CDR3 protein: CASSPSVTEGDEQYF
CDR3 length: 17; D gene: NA; clone size: NA; J gene: TRBJ2-1; V gene: TRBV4-3; CDR3 DNA: TGCGCCAGCAGCCAGGAGATACAGGACTTCTCCTACAATGAGCAGTTCTTC; CDR3 protein: CASSQEIQDFSYNEQFF
CDR3 length: 15; D gene: NA; clone size: NA; J gene: TRBJ2-3; V gene: TRBV2; CDR3 DNA: TGTGCCAGCAGTGAAGGCAGGGTAGGAACAGATACGCAGTATTTT; CDR3 protein: CASSEGRVGTDTQYF
CDR3 length: 13; D gene: NA; clone size: NA; J gene: TRBJ1-1; V gene: TRBV3-1/TRBV3-2; CDR3 DNA: TGTGCCAGCACACAGGGATTAAACACTGAAGCTTTCTTT; CDR3 protein: CASTQGLNTEAFF
CDR3 length: 15; D gene: NA; clone size: NA; J gene: TRBJ2-1; V gene: TRBV11-2; CDR3 DNA: TGTGCCAGCAGCTTGGAAGGGGCCTCTTTTGGTGAGCAGTTCTTC; CDR3 protein: CASSLEGASFGEQFF
CDR3 length: 13; D gene: TRBD2; clone size: NA; J gene: TRBJ2-1; V gene: TRBV20-1; CDR3 DNA: TGCAGTGCTAGTTTGGCGGGAGGAAATGAGCAGTTCTTC; CDR3 protein: CSASLAGGNEQFF
CDR3 length: 15; D gene: NA; clone size: NA; J gene: TRBJ1-5; V gene: TRBV9; CDR3 DNA: TGTGCCAGCAGCGTAGGGGGAGGGGCCAATCAGCCCCAGCATTTT; CDR3 protein: CASSVGGGANQPQHF
CDR3 length: 16; D gene: TRBD2; clone size: NA; J gene: TRBJ2-3; V gene: TRBV5-4; CDR3 DNA: TGTGCCAGCAGCTTGGTTGCTCTAGCGGGGGGAGATACGCAGTATTTT; CDR3 protein: CASSLVALAGGDTQYF
CDR3 length: 12; D gene: NA; clone size: NA; J gene: TRBJ1-3; V gene: TRBV7-9; CDR3 DNA: TGTGCCAGCAGCTTCTTTGGAAACACCATATATTTT; CDR3 protein: CASSFFGNTIYF
CDR3 length: 15; D gene: NA; clone size: NA; J gene: TRBJ2-7; V gene: TRBV4-1; CDR3 DNA: TGCGCCAGCAGCCAAGTAGGGGGAGTGGCCTACGAGCAGTACTTC; CDR3 protein: CASSQVGGVAYEQYF
CDR3 length: 13; D gene: NA; clone size: NA; J gene: TRBJ2-7; V gene: TRBV19; CDR3 DNA: TGTGCCAGTAGTATATATAGGGACCACGAGCAGTACTTC; CDR3 protein: CASSIYRDHEQYF
CDR3 length: 11; D gene: NA; clone size: NA; J gene: TRBJ2-7; V gene: TRBV2; CDR3 DNA: TGTGCCTGGTCCGGGGCTTACGAGCAGTACTTC; CDR3 protein: CAWSGAYEQYF
CDR3 length: 15; D gene: NA; clone size: NA; J gene: TRBJ2-2; V gene: TRBV7-2; CDR3 DNA: TGTGCCAGCAGCCCTCAGGGAAGCTACACCGGGGAGCTGTTTTTT; CDR3 protein: CASSPQGSYTGELFF
CDR3 length: 12; D gene: NA; clone size: NA; J gene: TRBJ2-3; V gene: TRBV2; CDR3 DNA: TGTGCCAGCTGTCTGGTCACAGATACGCAGTATTTT; CDR3 protein: CASCLVTDTQYF
CDR3 length: 11; D gene: NA; clone size: NA; J gene: TRBJ2-7; V gene: TRBV7-8; CDR3 DNA: TGTGCCAGCAGCCGGAACTACGAGCAGTACTTC; CDR3 protein: CASSRNYEQYF
CDR3 length: 16; D gene: TRBD1; clone size: few; J gene: TRBJ2-1; V gene: TRBV2; CDR3 DNA: TGTGCCAGCAGCCACACTAGACAGGGAAGCGACAATGAGCAGTTCTTC; CDR3 protein: CASSHTRQGSDNEQFF
CDR3 length: 14; D gene: NA; clone size: once; J gene: TRBJ1-4; V gene: TRBV4-1; CDR3 DNA: TGCGCCAGCAGCCAGGGGACTTCAAATGAAAAACTGTTTTTT; CDR3 protein: CASSQGTSNEKLFF
CDR3 length: 15; D gene: NA; clone size: NA; J gene: TRBJ1-1; V gene: TRBV4-3; CDR3 DNA: TGCGCCAGCAGCCAAGTCGGCGGGGAGGGTACTGAAGCTTTCTTT; CDR3 protein: CASSQVGGEGTEAFF
CDR3 length: 13; D gene: NA; clone size: NA; J gene: TRBJ1-5; V gene: TRBV2; CDR3 DNA: TGTGCCACCGCGACAGACAGCAATCAGCCCCAGCATTTT; CDR3 protein: CATATDSNQPQHF
CDR3 length: 20; D gene: NA; clone size: NA; J gene: TRBJ1-2; V gene: TRBV6-4; CDR3 DNA: TGTGCCAGCAGTGACTCATTTATCGGGGGCAGGGGCCGCTCCTTCTATGGCTACACCTTC; CDR3 protein: CASSDSFIGGRGRSFYGYTF
CDR3 length: 13; D gene: TRBD1; clone size: NA; J gene: TRBJ1-6; V gene: TRBV28; CDR3 DNA: TGTGCCAGCAGGGACAGGGGAGATTCACCCCTCCACTTT; CDR3 protein: CASRDRGDSPLHF
CDR3 length: 15; D gene: TRBD1; clone size: NA; J gene: TRBJ1-2; V gene: TRBV5-1; CDR3 DNA: TGCGCCAGCAGCTTGAACAGGGGTTTGGTCTATGGCTACACCTTC; CDR3 protein: CASSLNRGLVYGYTF
CDR3 length: 15; D gene: NA; clone size: NA; J gene: TRBJ1-1; V gene: TRBV6-1; CDR3 DNA: TGTGCCAGCAGTGAAAATCCGGGCGGGAACACTGAAGCTTTCTTT; CDR3 protein: CASSENPGGNTEAFF
CDR3 length: 15; D gene: NA; clone size: NA; J gene: TRBJ2-5; V gene: TRBV28; CDR3 DNA: TGTGCCAGCAGTTTATTTGAAGGAGGGAAAGAGACCCAGTACTTC; CDR3 protein: CASSLFEGGKETQYF
CDR3 length: 14; D gene: TRBD1; clone size: NA; J gene: TRBJ1-2; V gene: TRBV6-2/TRBV6-3; CDR3 DNA: TGTGCCAGCAGTTACATGGGGACAGGAACTGGCTACACCTTC; CDR3 protein: CASSYMGTGTGYTF
CDR3 length: 13; D gene: NA; clone size: NA; J gene: TRBJ1-2; V gene: TRBV19; CDR3 DNA: TGTGCCAGTAGTCCTGGACATTCTTATGGCTACACCTTC; CDR3 protein: CASSPGHSYGYTF
CDR3 length: 14; D gene: NA; clone size: NA; J gene: TRBJ1-6; V gene: TRBV5-4; CDR3 DNA: TGTGCCAGCAGCCAGCAGGGAGATAATTCACCCCTCCACTTT; CDR3 protein: CASSQQGDNSPLHF
CDR3 length: 13; D gene: TRBD1; clone size: NA; J gene: TRBJ2-5; V gene: TRBV3-1/TRBV3-2; CDR3 DNA: TGTGCCAGAGACAGGGGCGATCGAAAGACCCAGTACTTC; CDR3 protein: CARDRGDRKTQYF
CDR3 length: 14; D gene: NA; clone size: NA; J gene: TRBJ1-2; V gene: TRBV27; CDR3 DNA: TGTGCCAGCAGTTTTAACGGGCGGAGCTATGGCTACACCTTC; CDR3 protein: CASSFNGRSYGYTF
CDR3 length: 12; D gene: NA; clone size: NA; J gene: TRBJ2-7; V gene: TRBV19; CDR3 DNA: TGTGCCAGTAGTAGGACAGCCTACGAGCAGTACTTC; CDR3 protein: CASSRTAYEQYF
CDR3 length: 13; D gene: TRBD2; clone size: NA; J gene: TRBJ2-7; V gene: TRBV6-5; CDR3 DNA: TGTGCCAGCAAGGGACCCTGGGAGGGCGAGCAGTACTTC; CDR3 protein: CASKGPWEGEQYF
CDR3 length: 14; D gene: NA; clone size: NA; J gene: TRBJ2-2; V gene: TRBV7-2; CDR3 DNA: TGTGCCACGAAGGCAAGGTCGGCCACCGGGGAGCTGTTTTTT; CDR3 protein: CATKARSATGELFF
CDR3 length: 14; D gene: NA; clone size: NA; J gene: TRBJ1-5; V gene: TRBV7-9; CDR3 DNA: TGTGCCAGCAGTTTTGGGGGCCTCAATCAGCCCCAGCATTTT; CDR3 protein: CASSFGGLNQPQHF
CDR3 length: 17; D gene: NA; clone size: once; J gene: TRBJ2-1; V gene: TRBV18; CDR3 DNA: TGTGCCAGCTCAATTACCTCTGGGGGCGGAACTACGGGTGAGCAGTTCTTC; CDR3 protein: CASSITSGGGTTGEQFF
CDR3 length: 14; D gene: NA; clone size: NA; J gene: TRBJ1-2; V gene: TRBV5-8; CDR3 DNA: TGTGCCAGCAGCTTTGAGGCCTCGAGCTATGGCTACACCTTC; CDR3 protein: CASSFEASSYGYTF